This TCR beta chain stems from a study of T-cell memory formation after mild COVID-19 (dated by TCRdb to 2020 to 2022). At the level of the whole study: Most TCR sequence clusters were specific to one of the two donors. In a couple of donors, T-cell clones that expanded and contracted after mild COVID-19 were tracked by sequencing TCRalpha and TCRbeta repertoires over time. The cohort was made up of two young adult volunteers, one female and one male, who were previously healthy. The research as a whole found: Some responding clones were detected in pre-infection memory, which suggested that pre-existing cross-reactive memory T cells had joined the SARS-CoV-2 response. Clones contracting from day 15 to 85 had balanced CD4/CD8 phenotypes, while a second wave expanding from day 15 to 37 was biased towards CD4+. Only two mild cases were covered by the study, and larger cohorts that include severe cases with pre-infection samples were considered necessary. Whether the second-wave clones peaking on day 37 were SARS-CoV-2 specific was not confirmed. Contracting CD4+ clones were found mainly in CM and EM memory subsets, while CD8+ clones were enriched in EMRA.

Instrument used: Illumina NovaSeq 6000. TCRalpha and TCRbeta cDNA libraries were constructed by 5'RACE with constant-segment primers, with sample barcodes and unique molecular identifiers being introduced. RNA was extracted from every sample with Trizol reagent. Amplification of the libraries took two PCR steps, and the second step added a second sample barcode plus Illumina TruSeq adapters. Sequencing of the libraries was done on an Illumina NovaSeq, producing 2 x 150 bp paired-end reads. In the paper's pipeline: With migec v1.2.7, reads were demultiplexed and then collapsed into UMI-guided consensus sequences. With mixcr v2.1.11, UMI consensuses were aligned to TRA and TRB V and J templates and assembled into clonotypes. A clonotype was counted as expanded or contracted only if both edgeR and NoisET called the change significant, with noise models trained on biological replicates. For edgeR calls, the thresholds were a false discovery rate-adjusted p below 0.01 and a log2 fold-change of 1. As an exploratory analysis of dynamics, max-normalized trajectories of the 1000 most abundant clonotypes were examined with PCA combined with hierarchical clustering. Separately sequenced CD4+ and CD8+ repertoires were used to assign a CD4 or CD8 phenotype to each responding clone. The public reads were quality trimmed at Q25 with fastp and then assembled into clones with MiXCR by TCRdb, keeping productive beta chains. Rows matching on CDR3 protein sequence are summarized as one entry with the most common DNA and genes. In this record, the V and J calls reflect TCRdb's handling and not the investigators' own analysis. This sample lists hundreds of thousands of distinct CDR3 sequences; 15% were detected once. The ten largest account for less than 2.5% of the sample.

Per the germline V gene, KGHSH is the CDR1 and LQKENI is the CDR2. The CDR3 starts with the cysteine, ends with the phenylalanine, and has 15 residues. Only the CDR3 DNA is retained, 45 bases long and in frame from the first base. V ends up 4 bases short and J 7 bases short, with an unmatched junction base count of 10. In the case of this clonotype: It lacks a known antigen. There are no base qualities to consult, and no much larger clone falls within one base.

Ficoll-Paque density gradient centrifugation was used to isolate PBMCs. The receptor was isolated from an adult woman who had mild COVID-19 (a few samples of this study predate the infection). The sample titles of this study are shuffled in the database, so cell type and time point are left out; the donor was told from shared clones. The sequencing sample was made of PBMCs or a T cell subset sorted from them (not recorded which). The chain is encoded by TRBV18 joined to TRBJ2-5, with 9 central nucleotides matching TRBD1. The nucleotide sequence reads TGTGCCAGCTCACTGGGACAGGGTACCTTCAGGACCCAGTACTTC. It translates to CASSLGQGTFRTQYF. Supplemented by the reference TRBV18 and TRBJ2-5 proteins around the CDR3, the complete variable domain is NAGVMQNPRHLVRRRGQEARLRCSPMKGHSHVYWYRQLPEEGLKFMVYLQKENIIDESGMPKERFSAEFPKEGPSILRIQQVVRGDSAAYFCASSLGQGTFRTQYFGPGTRLLVL.